This paragraph reports one T cell receptor beta chain. What it recognizes is unknown. This sample stems from a study of T cell responses to AZD1222 COVID-19 vaccine. The overall study: Pooled samples include second doses given at about 4 or 12 weeks.

The protocol was immunoSEQ multiplex PCR, while the TCRdb copy is restricted to in-frame clones and leaves out a portion. The data contain more than 30,000 clones, approximately 91% of them seen just once; the ten biggest clones take up under 60%. General study points: Possibly, clonal diversity was underestimated; donors were largely white British and included more females.

The CDR3 is made up of 12 amino acids. Germline V CDR1 and CDR2: SGHTA, FQGNSA. V was pared by 5 bases and J by 4 bases, with 8 bases between. The sample was peripheral blood, taken on day 0 of AZD1222 vaccination. The source of this sequence is an adult in good health. The V and J genes are TRBV7-2 and TRBJ1-1; D gene unclear. The CDR3 region has the DNA TGTGCCAGCAGCCACCTGGGCACTGAAGCTTTCTTT. Amino acids: CASSHLGTEAFF.